This TCR beta chain was sequenced during a study of CD8 T cells in ankylosing spondylitis. Generation of TCR beta libraries employed quantitative 5'-RACE incorporating molecular barcodes. From the 5' RACE reads, TCRdb called clonotypes with MiXCR, one entry per CDR3 protein. The sample lists more than 650,000 distinct CDR3 sequences, over 9.5% occurring once. General observations from the study: Roughly eight highly homologous variants made up a TCR beta motif that seemed to typify ankylosing spondylitis blood. The disease-linked clones had a CD8+ phenotype and low blood frequencies. Previously reported in reactive arthritis synovial fluid and blood were some of the motif variants.

Trimming took 5 bases from V and 8 from J, leaving 21 bases between them. The germline CDR1 and CDR2 sequences are SGHTA and FQGNSA. The CDR3 is 15 residues long. As to this clonotype: The antigen is not known.

Sequences were obtained from blood, either unsorted or a sorted T cell fraction (not recorded which). V gene TRBV7-2 combines with J gene TRBJ1-2; a weak D match, TRBD1 (5 bases). This receptor was identified in a male donor with ankylosing spondylitis. The CDR3 bases are TGTGCCAGCAGCCCCCCATTTAGGGGCCAAGAAGGCTACACCTTC. Amino acids: CASSPPFRGQEGYTF.